One and the same sample provided the 22 T cell receptor beta chains below, sequenced in a study of T cells in Graves' hyperthyroidism and ophthalmopathy. Template material for amplifying TCR beta CDR3 regions consisted of RNA transcripts. Using the HTBI primer set, a first-round RT-PCR was run on the TCR CDR3. TCRdb redid the calling of the multiplex PCR reads with MiXCR, one entry per CDR3 protein. The sample yields 700,000 or so distinct CDR3 sequences, around 13% seen once. The material sequenced was blood. The receptors come from a woman aged 45-60 years with Graves' ophthalmopathy.

The CDR3 bases are TGTGCCAGCAGCCCAAGGAGCGGGAGGACGAACACCGGGGAGCTGTTTTTT. Translation: CASSPRSGRTNTGELFF. The chain is built from TRBV7-9 and TRBJ2-2; 9 bases match TRBD2. Germline CDR1 SEHNR, CDR2 FQNEAQ (reference sequence). The CDR3 length is 17 residues. The ends lost 5 bases at V and 0 bases at J; junction bases unmatched: 7. Filled out from reference TRBV7-9 and TRBJ2-2, the complete variable domain reads DTGVSQNPRHKITKRGQNVTFRCDPISEHNRLYWYRQTLGQGPEFLTYFQNEAQLEKSRLLSDRFSAERPKGSFSTLEIQRTEQGDSAMYLCASSPRSGRTNTGELFFGEGSRLTVL.

This clonotype occurred many times. CDR3 in amino acids: CASSLEATETQYF. The CDR3 DNA sequence: TGCGCCAGCAGCTTGGAGGCTACCGAGACCCAGTACTTC. The V call is TRBV5-1, the J call TRBJ2-5; D is unresolved. The ends were cut back, 0 bases at V and 5 bases at J, with 8 bases in the middle. Germline CDR1 SGHRS, CDR2 YFSETQ. CDR3 size: 13 residues.

With respect to this clonotype: One end of the junction does not line up with germline, which may come from a read error. The chain carries TRBV24-1 and TRBJ2-2; tentatively, D is TRBD1 or TRBD2 (6 bases each). The CDR3 totals 18 residues. The V gene's germline CDR1 is KGHDR and CDR2 SFDVKD. The CDR3 DNA is TGTGCCGCCAGTGATTTATCCCCAGAGGGGGGGAACACCGGGGAGCTGTTTTTT. Amino acids: CAASDLSPEGGNTGELFF.

For this clonotype: A much bigger clone sits one base away, suggesting this may be a read error. V gene TRBV28 combines with J gene TRBJ2-2, with D perhaps matching TRBD2 (5 bases). The CDR3 loop spans 17 amino acids. From germline, CDR1 is MDHEN and CDR2 SYDVKM. DNA for the CDR3: TGTGTCAGCAGTCCGGGAATGGCGACTCGAAACACCGGGGAGCTGTTTTTT. Translating gives CVSSPGMATRNTGELFF.

The sample holds a few counts of this clonotype. The chain combines TRBV7-2 with TRBJ2-1; 10 bases match TRBD2. CDR3 length equals 17 residues. J lost 2 bases, V lost 5 bases, and 9 bases had no gene match. Germline assignment: CDR1 SGHTA and CDR2 FQGNSA. The CDR3 coding sequence is TGTGCCAGCAGCCCCGAACTAGCGGGGTTTCCCTACAATGAGCAGTTCTTC. Its translation is CASSPELAGFPYNEQFF.

This clonotype was found a few times. CDR3 loop: CASSFQRVSNEQFF. The DNA of the CDR3 is TGTGCCAGCAGTTTCCAGCGGGTGTCCAATGAGCAGTTCTTC. The rearrangement uses TRBV27 and TRBJ2-1, with a weak D call TRBD2 (6 bases). The ends were cut back, 3 bases at V and 6 bases at J, with 12 bases in the middle. CDR1 MNHEY and CDR2 SMNVEV come from the germline V gene (reference sequence). The CDR3 loop spans 14 amino acids.

This clonotype came up many times. The J gene is TRBJ2-7, the V gene TRBV2, with D perhaps matching TRBD2 (6 bases). Germline V lookup: CDR1 SNHLY, CDR2 FYNNEI. Trimming shortened V by 4 bases and J by 3 bases, and 13 bases separated the two germline ends. There are 14 residues in the CDR3. CDR3 nucleotide sequence: TGTGCCAGCAGTGTTGCGGGACGGGGCTACGAGCAGTACTTC. Amino acid sequence: CASSVAGRGYEQYF.

The sample holds many counts of this clonotype. CDR3 bases: TGTGCCAGCACCTCGGGGGGGGGCAGGTATGGCTACACCTTC. It specifies CASTSGGGRYGYTF. This chain uses TRBV27 with TRBJ1-2; D may be TRBD1 (6 bases). The V end lost 7 bases, the J end lost 5 bases, and 17 bases lay between the germline ends. The CDR3 has 14 residues. CDR1 and CDR2 from the germline V gene are MNHEY and SMNVEV (reference sequence).

In this sample, this clonotype turned up a few times. A read error may account for a junction end that differs from germline. This chain links TRBV15 with TRBJ2-3; 9 positions match TRBD2. CDR1 and CDR2 (germline): LNHNV, YYDKDF (reference sequence). CDR3 length: 17 amino acids. The CDR3 region is CAISREKREVITDTQYF. DNA for the CDR3: TGTGCCATCAGCAGAGAAAAGCGGGAGGTGATCACAGATACGCAGTATTTT.

This chain connects TRBV6-1 to TRBJ2-1, with D perhaps matching TRBD1 (6 bases). Trimming removed 6 bases at V and 10 bases at J, with 13 bases between. CDR1 is MNHNS and CDR2 is SASEGT in the germline V gene. The CDR3 totals 12 residues. The CDR3 sequence is CASSRTAQEQFF. The CDR3, as DNA: TGTGCCAGCAGCAGGACAGCCCAGGAGCAGTTCTTC.

This clonotype was counted at least ten times. J is TRBJ1-5 and V is TRBV3-1, with TRBD1 matching 7 bases. The CDR3 is made up of 14 amino acids. V shed 4 bases and J 7 bases; nucleotides not matched to a gene: 7. CDR1 and CDR2 (germline): LGHDT, YNNKEL (reference sequence). CDR3 nucleotides: TGTGCCAGCAGCCCTACAGGGGAGCGGCAGCCCCAGCATTTT. It yields the protein CASSPTGERQPQHF.

Only a few counts were recorded for this clonotype. V and J are TRBV6-5 and TRBJ1-1; D is unclear. Germline CDR1 is MNHEY and CDR2 is SVGAGI. V was pared by 2 bases and J by 2 bases, with 15 bases between. CDR3 length: 16 residues. CDR3 DNA: TGTGCCAGCAGTTACCTTGGCCAGCAAACCAACACTGAAGCTTTCTTT. Amino acids: CASSYLGQQTNTEAFF.

This CDR3 is CSARLGDSSYEQYF. The CDR3 DNA sequence: TGCAGTGCTAGGCTCGGGGACTCATCCTACGAGCAGTACTTC. The J gene is TRBJ2-7, the V gene TRBV20-1; tentative D call: TRBD2 (6 bases). V was trimmed by 3 bases and J by 1 base, leaving 13 bases between them. Germline V gene lookup returns CDR1 DFQATT and CDR2 SNEGSKA (reference sequence). This CDR3 region has 14 residues.

Many counts were recorded for this clonotype. This chain links TRBV7-3 with TRBJ2-1, with 10 bases lining up with TRBD2. Trimming cost V 1 base and J 5 bases; bases outside gene matches: 5. The length of the CDR3 is 16 residues. Germline CDR1 and CDR2: SGHTA and FQGTGA. The CDR3 protein is CASSLIPLAGDNEQFF. DNA of the CDR3: TGTGCCAGCAGCTTAATTCCGCTAGCGGGGGACAATGAGCAGTTCTTC.

This clonotype has ten or more counts. This sequence joins TRBV13 and TRBJ2-7; D remains unclear. Trimming removed 0 bases from V and 2 bases from J, with 8 bases in between. CDR1 is PRHDT, CDR2 FYEKMQ, per germline (reference sequence). This CDR3 spans 14 amino acids. The CDR3 nucleotides read TGTGCCAGCAGCTTAGGTCCTAGAGCCTACGAGCAGTACTTC. Translation: CASSLGPRAYEQYF.

The table lists this clonotype with many counts. The chain joins TRBV20-1 to TRBJ2-7; 10 nucleotides agree with TRBD2. Unmatched junction bases numbered 8, after V lost 5 bases and J lost 4 bases. The CDR3 has 14 amino acids. CDR1 is DFQATT, CDR2 SNEGSKA, per germline (reference sequence). Here the CDR3 reads CSAPEREGWYEQYF. The CDR3 DNA reads TGCAGTGCTCCGGAGCGGGAGGGCTGGTACGAGCAGTACTTC.

This clonotype has a count of ten or more. V usage is TRBV6-2 or TRBV6-3 and J usage is TRBJ1-5, with TRBD1 matching over 7 bases. Trimming took 6 bases from V and 0 from J; bases not matched to a gene: 5. Germline CDR1 reads MNHEY; CDR2 reads SVGEGT. The CDR3 contains 15 residues. CDR3 loop: CASSLGQLSNQPQHF. CDR3 in DNA: TGTGCCAGCAGCCTGGGACAGCTTAGCAATCAGCCCCAGCATTTT.

This clonotype was observed many times. The chain joins TRBV2 to TRBJ1-5; the D is unclear. The CDR3 is made up of 14 amino acids. CDR1 and CDR2 (germline): SNHLY, FYNNEI. Trimming pared 4 bases from V and 7 bases from J, leaving 14 bases between. CDR3 sequence reads: CASSVKLWVQPQHF. The CDR3 nucleotides are TGTGCCAGCAGTGTAAAGCTTTGGGTACAGCCCCAGCATTTT.

This clonotype was recorded many times. The rearrangement uses TRBV28 and TRBJ1-1, with a weak D call TRBD1 (5 bases). The CDR3 has 14 amino acids. CDR1 MDHEN and CDR2 SYDVKM come from the germline V gene. V lost 5 bases and J lost 0, with 10 bases in between. DNA for the CDR3: TGTGCCAGCAGTCCTTTCAGGGTGAACACTGAAGCTTTCTTT. Translated: CASSPFRVNTEAFF.

The chain carries TRBV7-2 and TRBJ2-5, with 11 bases lining up with TRBD2. J was trimmed by 4 bases and V by 5 bases; bases with no gene match: 18. The CDR3 extends over 19 amino acids. Germline CDR1 SGHTA, CDR2 FQGNSA. In DNA, the CDR3 is TGTGCCAGCAGCGATTTTTGGGGGGTACTAGCGGGAGAGGGAGAGACCCAGTACTTC. It is translated as CASSDFWGVLAGEGETQYF.

Only a few counts were recorded for this clonotype. The rearrangement joins TRBV28 to TRBJ2-3; TRBD2 matches 14 bases. CDR3 size: 20 residues. The ends lost 2 bases at V and 1 base at J; junction bases unmatched: 11. Germline CDR1 is MDHEN and CDR2 is SYDVKM. CDR3 in DNA: TGTGCCAGCAGTTTAGTCTTTGGGACTAGCGGGAGAGAGGGCACAGATACGCAGTATTTT. Its protein is CASSLVFGTSGREGTDTQYF.

The chain joins TRBV11-1 to TRBJ2-5; D is ambiguous. CDR1 and CDR2 (germline): SGHAT, FQDESV (reference sequence). This CDR3 spans 16 amino acids. Between the trimmed V and J ends, which lost 2 bases and 6 bases, there was a span of 19 bases. The chain's CDR3 is CASSLRWAGGQQTQYF. For the CDR3, the DNA is TGTGCCAGCAGCTTAAGATGGGCAGGCGGTCAACAGACCCAGTACTTC.